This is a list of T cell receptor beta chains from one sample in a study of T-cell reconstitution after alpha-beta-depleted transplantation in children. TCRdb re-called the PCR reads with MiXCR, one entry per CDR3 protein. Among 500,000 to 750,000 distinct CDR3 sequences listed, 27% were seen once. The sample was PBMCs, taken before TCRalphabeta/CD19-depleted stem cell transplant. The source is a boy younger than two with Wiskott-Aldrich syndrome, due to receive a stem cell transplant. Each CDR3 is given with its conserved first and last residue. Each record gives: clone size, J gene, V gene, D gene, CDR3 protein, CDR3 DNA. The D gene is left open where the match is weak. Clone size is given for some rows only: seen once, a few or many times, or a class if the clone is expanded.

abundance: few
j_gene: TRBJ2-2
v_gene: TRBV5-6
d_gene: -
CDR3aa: CASSPAGGGGELFF
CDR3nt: TGTGCCAGCAGCCCAGCGGGCGGAGGTGGGGAGCTGTTTTTT

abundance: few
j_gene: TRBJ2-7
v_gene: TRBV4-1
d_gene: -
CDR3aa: CASSHGTDPLSYEQYF
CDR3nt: TGCGCCAGCAGCCATGGGACCGACCCTCTCTCCTACGAGCAGTACTTC

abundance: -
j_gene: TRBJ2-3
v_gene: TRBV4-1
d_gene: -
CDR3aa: CASSLRAGPDTQYF
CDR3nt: TGCGCCAGCAGCCTTCGGGCGGGGCCAGATACGCAGTATTTT

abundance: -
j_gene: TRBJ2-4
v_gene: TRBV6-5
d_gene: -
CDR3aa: CASSYSNQLLAKNIQYF
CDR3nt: TGTGCCAGCAGTTACTCGAATCAGCTCCTAGCCAAAAACATTCAGTACTTC

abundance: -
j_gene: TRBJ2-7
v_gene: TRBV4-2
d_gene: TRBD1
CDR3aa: CASSQVGQGVYEQYF
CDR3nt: TGTGCCAGCAGCCAAGTGGGACAGGGTGTTTACGAGCAGTACTTC

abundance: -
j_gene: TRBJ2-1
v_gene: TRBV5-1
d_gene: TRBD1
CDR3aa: CASRNRGVYNEQFF
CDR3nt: TGCGCCAGCAGGAACAGGGGCGTCTACAATGAGCAGTTCTTC

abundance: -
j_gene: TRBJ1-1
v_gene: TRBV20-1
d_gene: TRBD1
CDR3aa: CSARRQGPEAFF
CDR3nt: TGCAGTGCTAGACGACAGGGCCCTGAAGCTTTCTTT

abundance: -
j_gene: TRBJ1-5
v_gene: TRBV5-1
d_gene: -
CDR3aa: CASSFDGGINQPQHF
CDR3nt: TGCGCCAGCAGCTTTGACGGAGGAATCAATCAGCCCCAGCATTTT

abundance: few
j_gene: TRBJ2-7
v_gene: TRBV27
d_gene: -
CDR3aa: CASSLGFGPASYEQYF
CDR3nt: TGTGCCAGCAGTTTAGGATTCGGGCCCGCTTCCTACGAGCAGTACTTC

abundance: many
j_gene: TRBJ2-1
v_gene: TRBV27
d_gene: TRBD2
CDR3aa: CASSLRSGSNEQFF
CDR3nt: TGTGCCAGCAGTTTACGTAGCGGGAGCAATGAGCAGTTCTTC

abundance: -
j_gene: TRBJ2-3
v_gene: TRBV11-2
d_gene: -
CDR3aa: CASSIAGDPTDTQYF
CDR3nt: TGTGCCAGCAGCATAGCCGGGGACCCCACAGATACGCAGTATTTT

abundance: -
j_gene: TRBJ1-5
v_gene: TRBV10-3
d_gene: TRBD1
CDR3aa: CATDRGDSQHQPQHF
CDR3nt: TGTGCCACTGACAGGGGAGACTCTCAACATCAGCCCCAGCATTTT

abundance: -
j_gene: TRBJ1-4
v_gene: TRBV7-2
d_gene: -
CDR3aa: CASSPTSGGRRGKLFF
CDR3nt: TGTGCCAGCAGTCCGACTTCCGGGGGCCGGCGGGGAAAACTGTTTTTT

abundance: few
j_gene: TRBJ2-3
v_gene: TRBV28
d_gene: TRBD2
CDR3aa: CASSLWGGPDTQYF
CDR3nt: TGTGCCAGCAGTTTGTGGGGGGGACCAGATACGCAGTATTTT

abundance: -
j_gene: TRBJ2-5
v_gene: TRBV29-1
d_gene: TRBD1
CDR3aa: CSVAGQGTETQYF
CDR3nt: TGCAGCGTAGCAGGACAGGGGACAGAGACCCAGTACTTC

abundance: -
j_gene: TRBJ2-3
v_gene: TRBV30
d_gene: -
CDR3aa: CAWSGGLQDTDTQYF
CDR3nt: TGTGCCTGGAGTGGAGGACTCCAGGACACAGATACGCAGTATTTT

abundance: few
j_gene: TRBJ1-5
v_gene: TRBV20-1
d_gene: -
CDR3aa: CSARESPAGNQPQHF
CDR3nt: TGCAGTGCTAGAGAGAGCCCAGCGGGCAATCAGCCCCAGCATTTT

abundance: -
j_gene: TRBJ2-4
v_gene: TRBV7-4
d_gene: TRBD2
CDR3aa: CASSLWGLAKNSQYF
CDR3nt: TGTGCCAGCAGCTTATGGGGACTAGCCAAAAACAGTCAGTACTTC

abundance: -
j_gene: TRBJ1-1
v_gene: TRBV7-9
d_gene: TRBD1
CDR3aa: CASSARGQGEAFF
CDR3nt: TGTGCCAGCAGTGCAAGGGGGCAGGGTGAAGCTTTCTTT

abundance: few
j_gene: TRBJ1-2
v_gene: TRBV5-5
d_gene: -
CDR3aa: CASSSSGQWDGYTF
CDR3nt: TGTGCCAGCAGCTCTTCGGGACAATGGGATGGCTACACCTTC

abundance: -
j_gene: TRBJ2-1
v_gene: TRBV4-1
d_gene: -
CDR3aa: CASSRSWTDSYNEQFF
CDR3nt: TGCGCCAGCAGCCGTTCATGGACAGATTCCTACAATGAGCAGTTCTTC

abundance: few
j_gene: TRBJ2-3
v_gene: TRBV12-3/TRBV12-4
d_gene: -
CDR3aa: CASRLGISTDTQYF
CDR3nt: TGTGCCAGCCGCCTGGGGATAAGCACAGATACGCAGTATTTT

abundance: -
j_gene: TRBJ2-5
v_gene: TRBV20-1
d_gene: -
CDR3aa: CSARGLLVLKSSFETQYF
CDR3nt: TGCAGTGCTAGAGGGCTGCTAGTGTTGAAGTCATCGTTCGAGACCCAGTACTTC

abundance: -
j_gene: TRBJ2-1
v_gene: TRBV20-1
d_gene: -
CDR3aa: CSARSGNSYNEQFF
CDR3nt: TGCAGTGCTAGATCCGGGAACTCCTACAATGAGCAGTTCTTC

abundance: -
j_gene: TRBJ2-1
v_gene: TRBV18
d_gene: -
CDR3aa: CASSYGQISYNEQFF
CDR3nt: TGTGCCAGCTCATACGGACAGATTTCCTACAATGAGCAGTTCTTC

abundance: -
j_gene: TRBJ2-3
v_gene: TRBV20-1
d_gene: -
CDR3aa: CSATQMVGGSTDTQYF
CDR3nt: TGCAGTGCGACGCAAATGGTTGGAGGGAGTACAGATACGCAGTATTTT

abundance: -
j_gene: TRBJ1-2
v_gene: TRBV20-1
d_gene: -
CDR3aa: CSATPVRGYTF
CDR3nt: TGCAGTGCGACCCCGGTCCGGGGCTACACCTTC

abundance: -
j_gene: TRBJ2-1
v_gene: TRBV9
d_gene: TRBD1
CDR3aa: CASSVTGTEYNEQFF
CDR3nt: TGTGCCAGCAGCGTTACCGGGACAGAGTACAATGAGCAGTTCTTC

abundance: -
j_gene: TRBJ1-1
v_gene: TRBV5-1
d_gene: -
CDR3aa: CASSLRSGGGTEAFF
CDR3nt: TGCGCCAGCAGCTTGCGTAGCGGGGGGGGAACTGAAGCTTTCTTT

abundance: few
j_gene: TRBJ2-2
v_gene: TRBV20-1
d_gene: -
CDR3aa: CSARGNGRKGTGELFF
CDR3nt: TGCAGTGCTAGAGGAAACGGGAGAAAGGGCACCGGGGAGCTGTTTTTT

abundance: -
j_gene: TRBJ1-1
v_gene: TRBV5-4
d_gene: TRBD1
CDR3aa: CASSLNAGTGTLHRAGGDTEAFF
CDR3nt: TGTGCCAGCAGCTTGAATGCCGGGACAGGGACGCTCCACAGGGCCGGGGGAGACACTGAAGCTTTCTTT

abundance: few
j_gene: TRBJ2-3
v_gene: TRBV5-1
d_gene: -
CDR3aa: CASSLEIDTDTQYF
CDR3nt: TGCGCCAGCAGCTTGGAGATTGACACAGATACGCAGTATTTT

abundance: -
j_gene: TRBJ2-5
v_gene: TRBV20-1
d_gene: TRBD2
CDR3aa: CSASALAGVLETQYF
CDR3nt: TGCAGTGCTAGTGCACTAGCGGGAGTTCTGGAGACCCAGTACTTC

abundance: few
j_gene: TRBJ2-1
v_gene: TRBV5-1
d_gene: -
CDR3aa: CASSLGYGGIYNEQFF
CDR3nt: TGCGCCAGCAGCTTGGGTTATGGCGGGATCTACAATGAGCAGTTCTTC

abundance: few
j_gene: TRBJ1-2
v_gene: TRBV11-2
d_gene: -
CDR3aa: CASRRSGSLHGYTF
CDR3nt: TGTGCCAGCAGGCGGAGCGGGAGTCTTCATGGCTACACCTTC

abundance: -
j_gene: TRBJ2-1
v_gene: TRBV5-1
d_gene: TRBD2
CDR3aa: CASSLGTSGSMINEQFF
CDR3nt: TGCGCCAGCAGCCTAGGGACTAGCGGGAGTATGATAAATGAGCAGTTCTTC

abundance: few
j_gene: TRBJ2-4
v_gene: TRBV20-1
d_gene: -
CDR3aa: CSNQALEGIQYF
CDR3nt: TGCAGCAATCAGGCTCTGGAGGGTATTCAGTACTTC

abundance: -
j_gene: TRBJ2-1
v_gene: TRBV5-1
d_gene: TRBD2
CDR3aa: CASSLPPLAGGLYEQFF
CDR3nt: TGCGCCAGCAGCTTACCTCCGTTAGCGGGAGGGTTGTATGAGCAGTTCTTC

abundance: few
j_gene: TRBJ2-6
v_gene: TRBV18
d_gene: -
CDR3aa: CASSPLALVGWVISGANVLTF
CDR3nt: TGTGCCAGCTCACCACTCGCTTTGGTAGGGTGGGTGATCTCTGGGGCCAACGTCCTGACTTTC

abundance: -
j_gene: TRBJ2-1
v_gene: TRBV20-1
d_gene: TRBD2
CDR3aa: CSASGGVGSEQFF
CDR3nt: TGCAGTGCTAGCGGGGGGGTTGGTAGTGAGCAGTTCTTC

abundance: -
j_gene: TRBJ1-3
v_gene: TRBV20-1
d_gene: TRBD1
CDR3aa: CSAGTVSGNTIYF
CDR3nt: TGCAGTGCCGGGACAGTTTCTGGAAACACCATATATTTT

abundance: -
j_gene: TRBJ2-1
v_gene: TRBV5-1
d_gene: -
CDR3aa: CASSLAAGQQSEQFF
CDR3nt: TGCGCCAGCAGCTTGGCGGCAGGTCAGCAGAGTGAGCAGTTCTTC

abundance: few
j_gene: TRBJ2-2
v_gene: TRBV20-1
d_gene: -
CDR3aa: CSARDYRRMFF
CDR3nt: TGCAGTGCTAGAGATTACAGGCGGATGTTTTTT

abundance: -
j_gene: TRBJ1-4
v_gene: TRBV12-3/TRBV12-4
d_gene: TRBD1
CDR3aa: CASSYLQGAREKLFF
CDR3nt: TGTGCCAGCAGTTATTTACAGGGGGCGCGGGAAAAACTGTTTTTT

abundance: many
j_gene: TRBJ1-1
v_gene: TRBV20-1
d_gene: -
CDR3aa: CSGQGNTEAFF
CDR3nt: TGCAGTGGTCAGGGGAACACTGAAGCTTTCTTT

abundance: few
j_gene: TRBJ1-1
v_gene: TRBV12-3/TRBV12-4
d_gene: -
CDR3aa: CASSLFASPGAEAFF
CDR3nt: TGTGCCAGCAGTTTATTTGCGTCTCCGGGCGCTGAAGCTTTCTTT

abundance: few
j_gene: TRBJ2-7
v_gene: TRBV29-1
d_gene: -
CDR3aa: CSVARGFREEKSEQYF
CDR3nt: TGCAGCGTCGCGCGTGGGTTTAGGGAGGAAAAAAGCGAGCAGTACTTC

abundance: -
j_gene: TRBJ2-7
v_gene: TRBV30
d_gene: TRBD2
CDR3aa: CAWMVTSGPYEQYF
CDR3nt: TGTGCCTGGATGGTGACTAGCGGACCCTACGAGCAGTACTTC

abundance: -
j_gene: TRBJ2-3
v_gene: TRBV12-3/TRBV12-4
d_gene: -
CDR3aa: CASSRSRDTQYF
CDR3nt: TGTGCCAGCAGCCGTAGTCGGGATACGCAGTATTTT

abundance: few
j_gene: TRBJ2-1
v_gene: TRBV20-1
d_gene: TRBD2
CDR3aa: CSAAGTSSDEQFF
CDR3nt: TGCAGTGCAGCCGGGACTAGCTCTGATGAGCAGTTCTTC

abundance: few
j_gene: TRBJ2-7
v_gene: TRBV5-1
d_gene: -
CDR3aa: CASSWVGPGAQNEQYF
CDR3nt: TGCGCCAGCAGCTGGGTAGGTCCTGGGGCGCAGAACGAGCAGTACTTC

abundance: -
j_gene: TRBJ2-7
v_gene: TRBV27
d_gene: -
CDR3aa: CASSWGAGPYEQYF
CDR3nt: TGTGCCAGCAGTTGGGGCGCGGGCCCCTACGAGCAGTACTTC